The entry below gives a single T cell receptor (beta chain) sequence along with its context. The specificity of this receptor is unknown. No base quality values were provided; no much bigger clone lies one nucleotide off. The sample belongs to a study of T cell responses to AZD1222 COVID-19 vaccine (dated by TCRdb to about 2021). About the full investigation: A total of around 240 trial participants underwent TCR sequencing, of whom nearly 210 received two doses of AZD1222 and about 25 received two doses of the MenACWY control vaccine. Trial participants were enrolled by age into subgroups of 18-55, 56-69 and 70-plus years, and around 140, 26 and 57 TCR-sequenced participants, respectively, were included in these subgroups. Findings and caveats that apply to the study as a whole: A significant rise in spike-specific TCR breadth and depth was observed after two AZD1222 doses relative to day 0 and relative to MenACWY recipients. Because no day 14 peak-response samples were available, repertoires were characterized only after the peak T cell response. Conclusions about previously exposed vaccinees were limited because only a handful of AZD1222 recipients were SARS-CoV-2 seropositive at baseline. Reportedly, close to half of the unique spike-specific TCRs recognized epitopes lying outside the regions that are mutated in the B.1.351 and B.1.1.7 variants. In the small 56-69-year group, the increase in depth fell short of significance, most likely because of low power. CD4 TCRs associated with the vaccine covered the entire spike protein, and the dominant responses were in regions 160-218 and 743-854. Most participants were white British and females outnumbered males, and the authors suggested that clonal diversity may have been underestimated.

Explained via the paper, the time point label denotes: about 28 days (+/-7) after the second vaccine dose. This specimen's treatment or condition label, per the study, means: meningococcal conjugate vaccine given as trial control. Vaccinee samples were obtained from the UK trials COV001 and COV002, which included a single-blind randomized controlled phase 2/3 trial of AZD1222 (ChAdOx1 nCoV-19) in healthy adults. Trial participant PBMC samples were collected at day 0 and day 28 after the second dose for TCRbeta chain sequencing. The CDR3 regions of human TCRbeta chains were subjected to immunosequencing. From the authors' description of their analysis: TCRs in the repertoires were compared against a reference library of SARS-CoV-2-specific TCRs that had been generated with the MIRA antigen-specificity platform. Breadth was defined as the fraction of unique TCRs that were SARS-CoV-2-associated. Depth was defined as the fraction of total T cells that were SARS-CoV-2-associated. Using the MIRA data, every spike-specific TCR was mapped to the spike region that the TCR reacted to and assigned to either a CD4 or a CD8 class. Log10-transformed breadth and depth values were compared by one-way ANOVA with Sidak's multiple comparisons tests. In its TCRdb copy, this immuneACCESS table keeps in-frame sequences only and misses some clones. Where compared with another copy, unresolved V genes explain less than half of these, and the others have no known cause. V, J and clone size were drawn from that table, and D and trimming were deduced from the DNA. The sample profile shows 180,000 or so clones; over 85% of them were found once. The ten largest clones take up around 0.97% of the sample.

The sequencing used peripheral blood, collected 28 days after the second dose of the MenACWY control vaccine. This TCR was recovered from an adult who received the MenACWY meningococcal vaccine as a control.

The DNA sequence follows: TGTGCCAGCAGACTACAGGGTGCGGATAATTCACCCCTCCACTTT. Its coded protein is CASRLQGADNSPLHF. The receptor chain draws on TRBV28 and TRBJ1-6, and the D gene may be TRBD1, 6 bases matching. From the cysteine through the phenylalanine, the CDR3 covers 15 amino acids. Of all the DNA, just the CDR3 is kept, 45 bases in frame from base 1. V was cut back by 6 bases and J by 5 bases, leaving a gap of 14 bases between them. From a lookup of the germline V gene, CDR1 and CDR2 are MDHEN and SYDVKM.